A selection of T cell receptor beta chains follows, all from one sample in a study of cytomegalovirus exposure and HLA in healthy donors. Clones were read by immunoSEQ multiplex PCR, and TCRdb kept only the in-frame ones, dropping some. The sample shows around 200,000 clones, approximately 79% of them seen only once. The material sequenced was PBMCs. Receptors originate from a woman aged 25 to 39 in good health and CMV-seropositive. The CDR3 runs from the conserved cysteine through the conserved F or W. Each record gives: clone size, V gene, J gene, D gene, CDR3 protein, CDR3 DNA. A D gene is named only where the DNA matches it firmly. Not every row has a clone size; where given, it reads once, few, many or a size class.

clone size: NA
V gene: TRBV28
J gene: TRBJ1-2
D gene: NA
CDR3 protein: CASSLTYPAGARGYTF
CDR3 DNA: TGTGCCAGCAGTCTCACCTATCCGGCGGGGGCGCGTGGCTACACCTTC

clone size: NA
V gene: TRBV4-1
J gene: TRBJ1-2
D gene: NA
CDR3 protein: CASSQAGGAANYGYTF
CDR3 DNA: TGCGCCAGCAGCCAAGCCGGGGGTGCAGCAAACTATGGCTACACCTTC

clone size: NA
V gene: TRBV7-7
J gene: TRBJ2-1
D gene: TRBD2
CDR3 protein: CASSLLAGGHNEQFF
CDR3 DNA: TGTGCCAGCAGCTTACTAGCGGGGGGCCACAATGAGCAGTTCTTC

clone size: NA
V gene: TRBV9
J gene: TRBJ2-5
D gene: TRBD2
CDR3 protein: CASSVRGTSGGGETQYF
CDR3 DNA: TGTGCCAGCAGCGTCCGAGGTACTAGCGGGGGAGGGGAGACCCAGTACTTC

clone size: few
V gene: TRBV1
J gene: TRBJ2-7
D gene: NA
CDR3 protein: CTSSQGDCRLGQYF
CDR3 DNA: TGCACCAGCAGCCAAGGGGACTGTCGGTTAGGGCAGTACTTC

clone size: once
V gene: TRBV10-1
J gene: TRBJ1-5
D gene: NA
CDR3 protein: CASRGDCRGGQPQHF
CDR3 DNA: TGCGCCAGCAGGGGGGACTGCCGGGGAGGACAGCCCCAGCATTTT

clone size: NA
V gene: TRBV5-1
J gene: TRBJ2-7
D gene: TRBD1
CDR3 protein: CASRQSLTGTGFYEQYF
CDR3 DNA: TGCGCCAGTAGACAATCATTAACCGGGACAGGGTTTTACGAGCAGTACTTC

clone size: NA
V gene: TRBV5-1
J gene: TRBJ1-6
D gene: NA
CDR3 protein: CASSEQADHSPLHF
CDR3 DNA: TGCGCCAGCAGCGAACAGGCAGACCATTCACCCCTCCACTTT

clone size: NA
V gene: TRBV7-9
J gene: TRBJ2-7
D gene: TRBD1
CDR3 protein: CASSHFDRVNEQYF
CDR3 DNA: TGTGCCAGCAGCCACTTCGACAGGGTCAACGAGCAGTACTTC

clone size: NA
V gene: TRBV2
J gene: TRBJ1-2
D gene: NA
CDR3 protein: CASSEWQGLDYGYTF
CDR3 DNA: TGTGCCAGCAGTGAATGGCAGGGTTTAGACTATGGCTACACCTTC

clone size: NA
V gene: TRBV27
J gene: TRBJ2-5
D gene: TRBD2
CDR3 protein: CASSLFAGGRETQYF
CDR3 DNA: TGTGCCAGCAGTTTATTCGCGGGGGGGCGAGAGACCCAGTACTTC

clone size: NA
V gene: TRBV7-2
J gene: TRBJ2-1
D gene: NA
CDR3 protein: CASSSWAAYNEQFF
CDR3 DNA: TGTGCCAGCAGCTCCTGGGCCGCCTACAATGAGCAGTTCTTC

clone size: NA
V gene: TRBV5-6
J gene: TRBJ1-2
D gene: NA
CDR3 protein: CASSSLENYGYTF
CDR3 DNA: TGTGCCAGCAGCTCCCTTGAGAACTATGGCTACACCTTC

clone size: NA
V gene: TRBV9
J gene: TRBJ1-4
D gene: NA
CDR3 protein: CASSPAGVSEKLFF
CDR3 DNA: TGTGCCAGCAGCCCTGCGGGGGTTAGTGAAAAACTGTTTTTT

clone size: NA
V gene: TRBV21-1
J gene: TRBJ2-1
D gene: NA
CDR3 protein: CASSNAGTGMPYNEQFF
CDR3 DNA: TGTGCCAGCAGCAATGCCGGGACAGGGATGCCCTACAATGAGCAGTTCTTC

clone size: NA
V gene: TRBV27
J gene: TRBJ1-2
D gene: NA
CDR3 protein: CASSLSSGVGYTF
CDR3 DNA: TGTGCCAGCAGTTTATCTTCAGGGGTAGGCTACACCTTC

clone size: once
V gene: TRBV18
J gene: TRBJ2-1
D gene: TRBD1
CDR3 protein: CASSQRRGNNEQFF
CDR3 DNA: TGTGCCAGCTCACAGCGCAGGGGGAACAATGAGCAGTTCTTC

clone size: NA
V gene: TRBV29-1
J gene: TRBJ2-1
D gene: NA
CDR3 protein: CSVGGVENEQFF
CDR3 DNA: TGCAGCGTTGGGGGAGTAGAAAATGAGCAGTTCTTC

clone size: NA
V gene: TRBV4-3
J gene: TRBJ1-2
D gene: NA
CDR3 protein: CASSQLGHPSTAF
CDR3 DNA: TGCGCCAGCAGCCAATTGGGACACCCCTCGACAGCCTTC

clone size: NA
V gene: TRBV6-5
J gene: TRBJ2-3
D gene: TRBD2
CDR3 protein: CASKLTSGRGDTQYF
CDR3 DNA: TGTGCCAGCAAGTTGACTAGCGGGAGGGGAGATACGCAGTATTTT

clone size: NA
V gene: TRBV18
J gene: TRBJ1-4
D gene: NA
CDR3 protein: CASSPYGRAPNEKLFF
CDR3 DNA: TGTGCCAGCTCACCTTACGGCAGGGCACCTAATGAAAAACTGTTTTTT

clone size: NA
V gene: TRBV4-1
J gene: TRBJ2-2
D gene: TRBD1
CDR3 protein: CASSHPNRGNTGELFF
CDR3 DNA: TGCGCCAGCAGCCACCCGAACAGGGGGAACACCGGGGAGCTGTTTTTT

clone size: NA
V gene: TRBV27
J gene: TRBJ1-5
D gene: NA
CDR3 protein: CASSARGQRVFNQPQHF
CDR3 DNA: TGTGCCAGCAGTGCTCGCGGACAGCGTGTTTTCAATCAGCCCCAGCATTTT